The rows below give T cell receptor beta chains drawn from one sample of a study of shared clonotypes between healthy human individuals. TCRdb's copy holds only in-frame clones and misses some; the assay was immunoSEQ multiplex PCR. Altogether about 1.1 million clones are present, roughly 77% being singletons, with the ten largest covering more than 0.85%. Material for sequencing was memory CD4+ T cells from PBMCs. The receptors stem from a man between 18 and 29 years old in good health. Some clones in this sample may be carry-over from other donors' samples. The CDR3 runs from the conserved cysteine through the conserved F or W. Size is stated for part of the rows, as once, few or many counts, or as a class when the clone is expanded.

J gene: TRBJ2-5
clone size: .
V gene: TRBV27
CDR3 protein: CASSRPGYQETQYF

J gene: TRBJ2-3
clone size: .
V gene: TRBV7-9
CDR3 protein: CASSSWAAASTDTQYF

J gene: TRBJ1-5
clone size: .
V gene: TRBV5-5
CDR3 protein: CASSLKLVAGDGPRNQPQHF

J gene: TRBJ1-3
clone size: few
V gene: TRBV11-2
CDR3 protein: CASSQDRGNTIYF

J gene: TRBJ2-5
clone size: .
V gene: TRBV5-1
CDR3 protein: CASSLVGGRGFRETQYF

J gene: TRBJ1-1
clone size: few
V gene: TRBV28
CDR3 protein: CASSLWANTEAFF

J gene: TRBJ2-7
clone size: .
V gene: TRBV28
CDR3 protein: CASMIAYEQYF

J gene: TRBJ2-1
clone size: once
V gene: TRBV19
CDR3 protein: CASGTSAVHNEQFF

J gene: TRBJ1-2
clone size: .
V gene: TRBV6-5
CDR3 protein: CASSGNRGNYGYTF

J gene: TRBJ1-2
clone size: few
V gene: TRBV28
CDR3 protein: CASSLYVGNYGYTF

J gene: TRBJ2-1
clone size: .
V gene: TRBV29-1
CDR3 protein: CSVGRGSLAYNEQFF

J gene: TRBJ2-7
clone size: .
V gene: TRBV6-1
CDR3 protein: CASSAYGVREQYF

J gene: TRBJ1-4
clone size: .
V gene: TRBV28
CDR3 protein: CASSPTGSNEKLFF